The rows below give T cell receptor beta chains drawn from one sample of a study of cytomegalovirus exposure and HLA in healthy donors. Measured with immunoSEQ multiplex PCR; TCRdb has only the in-frame clones, and not every one. The sample carries roughly 200,000 clones, 80% recorded once. The source material was PBMCs. Receptors were obtained from a man in his forties in good health and CMV-seronegative. CDR3s include the opening cysteine and the closing phenylalanine or tryptophan. D genes are given only for firm matches. Only part of the rows carry a size: once, few, many, or a class if the clone is expanded.

size | J | V | D | CDR3 | DNA
. | TRBJ1-2 | TRBV18 | TRBD1 | CASTLRQGADGYTF | TGTGCCAGCACTCTCCGACAGGGGGCGGATGGCTACACCTTC
. | TRBJ1-6 | TRBV4-1 | TRBD1 | CASSQPDRGWTSPLHF | TGCGCCAGCAGCCAACCCGACAGGGGATGGACTTCACCCCTCCACTTT
. | TRBJ2-7 | TRBV7-2 | TRBD2 | CASSLSGGKYEQYF | TGTGCCAGCAGCTTGAGCGGGGGGAAGTACGAGCAGTACTTC
. | TRBJ2-3 | TRBV30 | TRBD2 | CARTSGRAVDTQYF | TGTGCCCGCACTAGCGGGAGGGCTGTAGATACGCAGTATTTT
few | TRBJ2-3 | TRBV5-1 | TRBD2 | CASSLGEGYTDTQYF | TGCGCCAGCAGCTTGGGGGAGGGATACACAGATACGCAGTATTTT
. | TRBJ2-7 | TRBV11-2 | TRBD2 | CASSLLAGGNYEQYF | TGTGCCAGCAGCCTTTTAGCGGGGGGGAACTACGAGCAGTACTTC
. | TRBJ2-1 | TRBV2 | . | CASRRGAGYNEQFF | TGTGCCAGCAGAAGAGGTGCGGGATACAATGAGCAGTTCTTC
once | TRBJ1-2 | TRBV5-4 | . | CASSWATGQRIYGYTF | TGTGCCAGCAGCTGGGCTACGGGACAAAGAATTTATGGCTACACCTTC
. | TRBJ2-5 | TRBV7-3 | TRBD1 | CASSLQGRETQYF | TGTGCCAGCAGCCTACAGGGGCGGGAGACCCAGTACTTC
. | TRBJ1-1 | TRBV18 | . | CASSPGRQVFEAFF | TGTGCCAGCTCACCGGGGAGACAGGTATTTGAAGCTTTCTTT
. | TRBJ2-2 | TRBV25-1 | . | CASSEGEQATGELFF | TGTGCCAGCAGTGAAGGGGAACAGGCGACCGGGGAGCTGTTTTTT
few | TRBJ1-2 | TRBV6-5 | . | CASSYSGGYGYTF | TGTGCCAGCAGTTACTCCGGGGGGTACGGCTACACCTTC
. | TRBJ2-1 | TRBV10-3 | TRBD1 | CAISSRDSHNEQFF | TGTGCCATCAGTAGCCGGGACAGTCACAATGAGCAGTTCTTC
. | TRBJ1-6 | TRBV9 | . | CASSGTVGGPLHF | TGTGCCAGCAGCGGAACTGTGGGGGGTCCCCTCCACTTT
. | TRBJ2-1 | TRBV4-1 | . | CASSQVMAEQFF | TGCGCCAGCAGCCAAGTAATGGCTGAGCAGTTCTTC
. | TRBJ2-2 | TRBV4-3 | TRBD1 | CASSQVTGGNTGELFF | TGCGCCAGCAGCCAAGTGACAGGGGGTAACACCGGGGAGCTGTTTTTT
. | TRBJ2-1 | TRBV7-3 | TRBD2 | CASSRQAGGPYEQFF | TGTGCCAGCAGCCGTCAAGCGGGAGGGCCCTATGAGCAGTTCTTC
once | TRBJ2-3 | TRBV4-1 | . | CASSQDPGLRLGTQYF | TGCGCCAGCAGCCAAGATCCCGGACTGAGGTTGGGAACGCAGTATTTT
few | TRBJ1-1 | TRBV5-6 | . | CASSLRTNTEAFF | TGTGCCAGCAGCTTGCGAACTAACACTGAAGCTTTCTTT
. | TRBJ2-2 | TRBV11-2 | TRBD1 | CASSSGQGAGGELFF | TGTGCCAGCAGCTCCGGACAGGGGGCCGGCGGGGAGCTGTTTTTT
. | TRBJ1-1 | TRBV2 | TRBD1 | CASRWDRENEAFF | TGTGCCAGCAGATGGGACAGGGAAAATGAAGCTTTCTTT
. | TRBJ2-5 | TRBV30 | . | CAWAESAETQYF | TGTGCCTGGGCTGAGTCAGCGGAGACCCAGTACTTC
. | TRBJ2-3 | TRBV5-1 | TRBD2 | CASSFPSGRTDTQYF | TGCGCCAGCAGCTTCCCTAGCGGGCGCACAGATACGCAGTATTTT
. | TRBJ2-7 | TRBV18 | . | CASSSYGDYEQYF | TGTGCCAGCTCATCTTACGGAGACTACGAGCAGTACTTC
. | TRBJ1-6 | TRBV7-2 | TRBD1 | CASRSDRAIYNSPLHF | TGTGCCAGCAGGTCGGACAGGGCAATCTATAATTCACCCCTCCACTTT
few | TRBJ2-1 | TRBV5-1 | . | CASSLGVRDTPRGNEQFF | TGCGCCAGCAGCTTGGGCGTAAGGGACACTCCTCGGGGAAATGAGCAGTTCTTC
few | TRBJ1-4 | TRBV2 | . | CASRYSDRTNEKLFF | TGTGCCAGCAGGTATTCAGACAGAACTAATGAAAAACTGTTTTTT
. | TRBJ1-5 | TRBV28 | . | CASSLERQPQHF | TGTGCCAGCAGTTTAGAGCGGCAGCCCCAGCATTTT
. | TRBJ2-7 | TRBV5-4 | TRBD1 | CASSFPDRDYEQYF | TGTGCCAGCAGCTTTCCGGACAGGGACTACGAGCAGTACTTC
. | TRBJ2-1 | TRBV4-3 | TRBD1 | CASSQAESGQGMYEQFF | TGCGCCAGCAGCCAAGCTGAATCGGGACAGGGGATGTATGAGCAGTTCTTC
. | TRBJ1-2 | TRBV6-1 | TRBD1 | CASSGWGQGGGYTF | TGTGCCAGCAGTGGTTGGGGACAGGGTGGTGGCTACACCTTC
. | TRBJ2-6 | TRBV2 | . | CASSDPLKSGANVLTF | TGTGCCAGCAGTGATCCACTTAAATCTGGGGCCAACGTCCTGACTTTC
. | TRBJ2-2 | TRBV9 | TRBD2 | CASSAHLAGGSTGELFF | TGTGCCAGCAGCGCTCATCTAGCGGGAGGGAGCACCGGGGAGCTGTTTTTT
. | TRBJ2-3 | TRBV5-1 | . | CASSFIRQGYDTQYF | TGCGCCAGCAGCTTTATTCGGCAGGGATACGATACGCAGTATTTT
once | TRBJ2-3 | TRBV2 | TRBD2 | CASSGGGDTQYF | TGTGCCAGCAGCGGGGGGGGAGATACGCAGTATTTT
. | TRBJ1-5 | TRBV18 | . | CASSPGTNSNQPQHF | TGTGCCAGCTCACCGGGGACAAATAGCAATCAGCCCCAGCATTTT
. | TRBJ2-7 | TRBV27 | TRBD1 | CASSSGQGAGEQYF | TGTGCCAGCAGTTCTGGCCAGGGGGCCGGCGAGCAGTACTTC
. | TRBJ2-1 | TRBV7-6 | . | CASSTRHQSAYNEQFF | TGTGCCAGCAGCACTAGACATCAATCAGCCTATAATGAGCAGTTCTTC
. | TRBJ2-7 | TRBV6-4 | . | CASWRRQWSNDEQYF | TGTGCCAGCTGGCGCAGACAGTGGTCGAATGACGAGCAGTACTTC
few | TRBJ2-5 | TRBV10-3 | . | CAIRGAGEQETQYF | TGTGCCATCAGGGGGGCGGGGGAGCAAGAGACCCAGTACTTC
. | TRBJ1-6 | TRBV18 | . | CASSRDGRENSPLHF | TGTGCCAGCTCACGGGACGGGCGGGAAAATTCACCCCTCCACTTT
. | TRBJ2-5 | TRBV7-2 | . | CASSFGGRKEETQYF | TGTGCCAGCAGCTTCGGGGGACGGAAAGAAGAGACCCAGTACTTC
. | TRBJ2-2 | TRBV7-3 | . | CASSLGRGSGTGELFF | TGTGCCAGCAGCTTAGGCAGGGGATCGGGCACCGGGGAGCTGTTTTTT
. | TRBJ2-5 | TRBV5-8 | TRBD2 | CASSLEYGGDKETQYF | TGTGCCAGCAGCTTGGAGTACGGGGGGGATAAAGAGACCCAGTACTTC
once | TRBJ2-2 | TRBV7-3 | TRBD2 | CASSLRAGLAGENTGELFF | TGTGCCAGCAGCTTAAGGGCGGGACTAGCGGGAGAAAACACCGGGGAGCTGTTTTTT
. | TRBJ1-1 | TRBV18 | . | CASPTDKVAFF | TGTGCCAGCCCAACGGACAAGGTCGCTTTCTTT
. | TRBJ2-7 | TRBV5-1 | TRBD2 | CASSLGLAGAAYEQYF | TGCGCCAGCAGCTTAGGACTAGCGGGGGCCGCCTACGAGCAGTACTTC
. | TRBJ2-7 | TRBV9 | . | CASGLGGEGYEQYF | TGTGCCAGCGGTCTCGGGGGAGAGGGGTACGAGCAGTACTTC
. | TRBJ2-1 | TRBV6-5 | . | CASSLGGWDEQFF | TGTGCCAGCAGCCTCGGGGGTTGGGATGAGCAGTTCTTC
. | TRBJ2-5 | TRBV4-3 | . | CASSQDGGTQYF | TGCGCCAGCAGCCAAGATGGAGGGACCCAGTACTTC
. | TRBJ2-7 | TRBV27 | TRBD1 | CASSSLGTGGYEQYF | TGTGCCAGCAGTTCCCTGGGGACAGGGGGCTACGAGCAGTACTTC
. | TRBJ2-4 | TRBV12-5 | TRBD1 | CASGAGTAEKDIQYF | TGTGCTAGTGGGGCCGGGACAGCAGAAAAAGACATTCAGTACTTC
once | TRBJ2-7 | TRBV7-9 | TRBD1 | CASSLAGGGEQYF | TGTGCCAGCAGCTTAGCAGGGGGCGGCGAGCAGTACTTC